The entry below describes one T cell receptor (beta chain). Two negative PCRs, clearance, or symptom resolution were required of recovered Cohort 3 donors. This CDR3 region has 16 residues. V lost 0 bases and J lost 7; bases outside the gene matches: 5. Germline loops: CDR1 LGHNA, CDR2 YNFKEQ. These data belong to a study of blood T cell repertoires in COVID-19. Overall study: Some COVID-19 samples were acute and others convalescent; all came from the United States, Italy and Spain. T cells, B-cell-depleted T cells, or PBMCs provided the cDNA or gDNA that served as material.

In the original workflow: Estimates of nucleated cell counts were drawn from the amplification of reference gene primers. Produced via immunoSEQ multiplex PCR; TCRdb's table is partial and in-frame only. V, J and clone size derive from that table, while D and trimming were established from the DNA sequence. The sample has roughly 380,000 clones, around 87% seen once. The chain combines TRBV4-2 with TRBJ1-6, with 8 bases fitting TRBD1. This receptor was obtained from a young man who had recovered from COVID-19. Sequences were obtained from PBMCs or T cells enriched from blood (not recorded which). The CDR3 nucleotides are TGTGCCAGCAGCCAAGACCAGGGGGCGAAGAATTCACCCCTCCACTTT. It translates to CASSQDQGAKNSPLHF.